These T cell receptor beta chains were read from a single sample in a study of identical twins. TCRdb reprocessed the 5' RACE reads with MiXCR, giving one entry per CDR3 protein. The table records roughly 200,000 distinct CDR3 sequences, 15% of them present only once. This same sample was also part of a study on T cells expressing NK-cell markers.

The sample was CD8+ T cells sorted from blood. The receptors come from a woman aged 18-29 years in good health. Each CDR3 is given with its conserved first and last residue. Each record gives: J gene, clone size, D gene, V gene, CDR3 protein, CDR3 DNA. A D gene is named only where the DNA matches it firmly. Only some rows state a clone size, as once, few, many or a class for expanded clones.

j_gene: TRBJ2-3; abundance: few; d_gene: TRBD1; v_gene: TRBV11-2; CDR3aa: CASSQGTGGIHTQYF; CDR3nt: TGTGCCAGCAGCCAAGGGACAGGTGGAATACATACGCAGTATTTT
j_gene: TRBJ2-7; abundance: few; d_gene: -; v_gene: TRBV5-5; CDR3aa: CASSLDIQNYEQYF; CDR3nt: TGTGCCAGCAGCTTGGATATCCAGAACTACGAGCAGTACTTC
j_gene: TRBJ2-1; abundance: once; d_gene: -; v_gene: TRBV11-1; CDR3aa: CASSSFYRDNPTSSSYNEQFF; CDR3nt: TGTGCCAGCAGCTCATTCTATCGGGACAACCCAACCTCAAGCTCCTACAATGAGCAGTTCTTC
j_gene: TRBJ1-1; abundance: few; d_gene: TRBD1; v_gene: TRBV5-1; CDR3aa: CASSPTGGVTEAFF; CDR3nt: TGCGCCAGCAGCCCGACAGGGGGGGTCACTGAAGCTTTCTTT
j_gene: TRBJ2-1; abundance: -; d_gene: -; v_gene: TRBV7-9; CDR3aa: CASSPRDFVYEQFF; CDR3nt: TGTGCCAGCAGCCCCCGGGATTTCGTCTATGAGCAGTTCTTC
j_gene: TRBJ2-7; abundance: -; d_gene: TRBD1; v_gene: TRBV6-5; CDR3aa: CASSYSVKGATSYEQYF; CDR3nt: TGTGCCAGCAGTTACTCCGTCAAGGGGGCAACGTCCTACGAGCAGTACTTC
j_gene: TRBJ1-1; abundance: few; d_gene: -; v_gene: TRBV14; CDR3aa: CASSPTSTNIEAFF; CDR3nt: TGTGCCAGCAGCCCGACTTCCACCAATATTGAAGCTTTCTTT
j_gene: TRBJ1-4; abundance: few; d_gene: TRBD1; v_gene: TRBV12-3/TRBV12-4; CDR3aa: CASSFEGDRDRGTNEKLFF; CDR3nt: TGTGCCAGCAGTTTTGAGGGGGACCGGGACAGGGGAACTAATGAAAAACTGTTTTTT
j_gene: TRBJ2-1; abundance: few; d_gene: TRBD1; v_gene: TRBV10-2; CDR3aa: CASSDNRGENEQFF; CDR3nt: TGCGCCAGCAGTGACAACAGGGGAGAAAATGAGCAGTTCTTC
j_gene: TRBJ2-2; abundance: few; d_gene: TRBD2; v_gene: TRBV27; CDR3aa: CASTSLTSGRGELFF; CDR3nt: TGTGCCAGCACTTCACTGACTAGCGGGAGAGGGGAGCTGTTTTTT
j_gene: TRBJ2-7; abundance: few; d_gene: -; v_gene: TRBV12-3/TRBV12-4; CDR3aa: CASSIGQTAYEQYF; CDR3nt: TGTGCCAGCAGTATCGGACAAACCGCCTACGAGCAGTACTTC
j_gene: TRBJ2-1; abundance: few; d_gene: -; v_gene: TRBV4-3; CDR3aa: CASSQLAYNEQFF; CDR3nt: TGCGCCAGCAGCCAACTCGCCTACAATGAGCAGTTCTTC
j_gene: TRBJ1-1; abundance: few; d_gene: TRBD1; v_gene: TRBV12-3/TRBV12-4; CDR3aa: CASSGWDRDTEAFF; CDR3nt: TGTGCCAGCAGTGGTTGGGACAGAGACACTGAAGCTTTCTTT
j_gene: TRBJ2-3; abundance: -; d_gene: -; v_gene: TRBV24-1; CDR3aa: CATSDSSGGTDTQYF; CDR3nt: TGTGCCACCAGTGATTCTTCCGGAGGCACAGATACGCAGTATTTT